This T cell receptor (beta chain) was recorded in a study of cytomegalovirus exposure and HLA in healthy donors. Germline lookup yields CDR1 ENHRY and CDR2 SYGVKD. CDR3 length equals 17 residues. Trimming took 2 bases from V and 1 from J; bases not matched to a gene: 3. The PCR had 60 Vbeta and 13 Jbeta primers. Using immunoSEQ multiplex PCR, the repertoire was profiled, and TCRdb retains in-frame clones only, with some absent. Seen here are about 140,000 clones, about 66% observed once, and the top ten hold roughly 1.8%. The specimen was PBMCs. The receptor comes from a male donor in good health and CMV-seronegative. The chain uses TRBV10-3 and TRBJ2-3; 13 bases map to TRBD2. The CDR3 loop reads CAISEPGTSGGTDTQYF. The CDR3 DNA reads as TGTGCCATCAGTGAGCCCGGGACTAGCGGGGGCACAGATACGCAGTATTTT.